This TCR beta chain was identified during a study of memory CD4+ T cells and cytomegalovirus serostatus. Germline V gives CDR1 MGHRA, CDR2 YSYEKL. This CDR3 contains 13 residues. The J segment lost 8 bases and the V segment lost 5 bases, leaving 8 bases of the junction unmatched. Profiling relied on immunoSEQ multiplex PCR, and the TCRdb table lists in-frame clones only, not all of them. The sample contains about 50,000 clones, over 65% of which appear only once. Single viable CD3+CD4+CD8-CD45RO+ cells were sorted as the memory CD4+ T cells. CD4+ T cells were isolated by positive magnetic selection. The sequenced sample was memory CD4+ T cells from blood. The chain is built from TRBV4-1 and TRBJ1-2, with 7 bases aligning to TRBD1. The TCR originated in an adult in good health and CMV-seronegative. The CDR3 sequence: CASSFRQGLGYTF. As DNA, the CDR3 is TGCGCCAGCAGCTTTCGACAGGGTTTGGGCTACACCTTC.